This T cell receptor beta chain was captured by sequencing in a study of OX40 agonist ivuxolimab in advanced cancers. The protocol was immunoSEQ multiplex PCR, while the TCRdb copy is restricted to in-frame clones and leaves out a portion. The table shows about 45,000 clones, with more than 70% occurring only once. With regard to this clone: Its target is not known.

Germline V lookup: CDR1 SGHAT, CDR2 FQNNGV. V shed 6 bases and J shed 3 bases, with 6 bases lying between them. The CDR3 is 13 amino acids. General study points: Clonal expansion by week 6 occurred in CD4+ and CD8+ blood T cells (at 0.1 to 3.0 mg/kg). A proportion of nonresponders additionally exhibited low normalized T-cell clonal expansion.

The sequenced sample was CD4+ or CD8+ T cells sorted from blood, obtained in a trial of the OX40 agonist ivuxolimab. The source is an adult with an advanced solid tumor such as melanoma, head and neck, liver or kidney cancer. The chain combines TRBV11-2 with TRBJ2-6; D gene unclear. The CDR3 nucleotides are TGTGCCAGCAGAAAATTTGGGGCCAACGTCCTGACTTTC. It codes for CASRKFGANVLTF.